This T cell receptor (beta chain) comes out of a study of CD8 T cells in ankylosing spondylitis. Study-wide results and limits: Some of these motif variants have turned up before, in reports on reactive arthritis synovial fluid and blood. The authors reported significant enrichment of disease-linked clones in matched ankylosing spondylitis synovial fluid. Disease-linked clones displayed a CD8+ phenotype and appeared relatively rarely in peripheral blood. Several highly homologous variants formed a TCR beta motif that appeared characteristic of ankylosing spondylitis blood.

TCRdb fed the 5' RACE reads into MiXCR, producing one record per CDR3 protein. Found here are a few hundred thousand distinct CDR3 sequences, more than 15% of them singletons; the top ten hold 25% to 40%. Comment on this clonotype: What it binds is unknown.

Source material: blood, either unsorted or a sorted T cell fraction (not recorded which). This TCR was sampled from a male donor with ankylosing spondylitis or in good health (not recorded which).

This chain's CDR3 is CASSVGLRLVSEEQYF. In DNA, the CDR3 is TGTGCCAGCAGCGTAGGCCTGCGCTTGGTGTCGGAGGAGCAGTACTTC. The chain employs TRBV9 and TRBJ2-7; D not resolved. From germline, CDR1 is SGDLS and CDR2 YYNGEE. This CDR3 contains 16 residues. V was clipped by 0 bases and J by 7 bases, with 20 bases between them.